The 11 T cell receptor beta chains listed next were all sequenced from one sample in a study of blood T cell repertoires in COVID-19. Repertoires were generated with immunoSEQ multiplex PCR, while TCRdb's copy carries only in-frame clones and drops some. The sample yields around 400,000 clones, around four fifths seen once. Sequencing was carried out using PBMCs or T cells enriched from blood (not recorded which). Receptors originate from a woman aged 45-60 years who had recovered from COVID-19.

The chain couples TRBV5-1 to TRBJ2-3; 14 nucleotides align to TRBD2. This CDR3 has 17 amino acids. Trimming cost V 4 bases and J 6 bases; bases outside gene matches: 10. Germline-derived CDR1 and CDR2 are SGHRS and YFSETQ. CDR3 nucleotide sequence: TGCGCCAGCAGCAGAGGGACTAGCGGGAGTGTTAAGGATACGCAGTATTTT. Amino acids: CASSRGTSGSVKDTQYF.

CDR3 DNA sequence: TGTGCCAGCAGCTTGAGGGGGAGAGTATACGAGCAGTACTTC. The encoded protein is CASSLRGRVYEQYF. This chain uses TRBV7-9 with TRBJ2-7, with D perhaps TRBD1 (6 bases). CDR3 size: 14 residues. Per the germline V gene, CDR1 is SEHNR and CDR2 is FQNEAQ (reference sequence). V was trimmed by 3 bases and J by 4 bases, leaving 13 bases between them.

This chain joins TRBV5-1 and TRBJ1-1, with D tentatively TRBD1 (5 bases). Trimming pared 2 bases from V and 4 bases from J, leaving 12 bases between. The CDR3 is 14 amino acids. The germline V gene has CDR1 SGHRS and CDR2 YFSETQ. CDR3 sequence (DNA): TGCGCCAGCAGCTTCGCGCGGGGGGGCACTGAAGCTTTCTTT. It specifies CASSFARGGTEAFF.

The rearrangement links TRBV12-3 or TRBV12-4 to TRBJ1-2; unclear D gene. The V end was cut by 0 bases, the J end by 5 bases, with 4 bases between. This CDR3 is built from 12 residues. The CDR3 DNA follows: TGTGCCAGCAGTTTAGCCGGTTATGGCTACACCTTC. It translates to CASSLAGYGYTF.

This chain's CDR3 is CASSPSGRSLNSPLHF. The CDR3 coding sequence is TGTGCCAGCTCACCCTCAGGGCGGTCGCTTAATTCACCCCTCCACTTT. The chain couples TRBV18 to TRBJ1-6; D is perhaps TRBD1 (5 bases). The germline V and J ends were trimmed by 3 bases and 6 bases, with 15 bases remaining between them. Germline V lookup: CDR1 KGHSH, CDR2 LQKENI. This CDR3 spans 16 amino acids.

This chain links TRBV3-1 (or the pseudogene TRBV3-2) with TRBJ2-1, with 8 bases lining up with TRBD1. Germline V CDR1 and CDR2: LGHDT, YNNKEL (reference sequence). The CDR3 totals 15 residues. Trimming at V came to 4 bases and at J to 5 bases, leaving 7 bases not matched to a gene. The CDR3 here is CASSLLGQGNNEQFF. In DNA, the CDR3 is TGTGCCAGCAGCCTTCTTGGACAGGGCAACAATGAGCAGTTCTTC.

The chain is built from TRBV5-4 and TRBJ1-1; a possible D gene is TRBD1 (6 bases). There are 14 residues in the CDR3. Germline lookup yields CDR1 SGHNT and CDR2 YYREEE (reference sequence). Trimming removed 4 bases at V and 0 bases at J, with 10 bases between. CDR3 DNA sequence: TGTGCCAGCAGCCCGCAGGGGCTGAACACTGAAGCTTTCTTT. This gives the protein CASSPQGLNTEAFF.

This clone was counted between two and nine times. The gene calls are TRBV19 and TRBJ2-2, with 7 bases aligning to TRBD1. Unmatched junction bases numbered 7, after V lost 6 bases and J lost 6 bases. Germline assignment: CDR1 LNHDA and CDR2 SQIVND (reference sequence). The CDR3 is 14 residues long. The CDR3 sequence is CASSLPTGPGELFF. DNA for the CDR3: TGTGCCAGTAGCCTCCCGACAGGGCCCGGGGAGCTGTTTTTT.

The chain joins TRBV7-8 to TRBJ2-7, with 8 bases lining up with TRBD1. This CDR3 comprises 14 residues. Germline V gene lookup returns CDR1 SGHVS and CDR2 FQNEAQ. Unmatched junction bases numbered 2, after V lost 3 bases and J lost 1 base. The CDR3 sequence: CASSFRTGSYEQYF. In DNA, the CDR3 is TGTGCCAGCAGCTTCCGGACAGGGTCCTACGAGCAGTACTTC.

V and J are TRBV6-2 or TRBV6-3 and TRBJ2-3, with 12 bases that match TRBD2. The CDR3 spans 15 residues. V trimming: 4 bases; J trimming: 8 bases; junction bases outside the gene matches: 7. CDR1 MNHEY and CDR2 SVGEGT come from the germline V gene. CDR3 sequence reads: CASSSSGGALGTQYF. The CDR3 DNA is TGTGCCAGCAGTTCTAGCGGGGGGGCCTTGGGTACGCAGTATTTT.

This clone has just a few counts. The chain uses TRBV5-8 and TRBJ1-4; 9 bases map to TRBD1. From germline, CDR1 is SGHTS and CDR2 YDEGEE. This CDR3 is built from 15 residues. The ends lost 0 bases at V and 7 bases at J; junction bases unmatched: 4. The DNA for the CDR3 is TGTGCCAGCAGCTTGGAGGGACAGGGCGCTGAAAAACTGTTTTTT. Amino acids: CASSLEGQGAEKLFF.